These 10 T cell receptor beta chains were all obtained from the same sample, sequenced in a study of cytomegalovirus exposure and HLA in healthy donors. The primer mix had 60 Vbeta and 13 Jbeta primers. Method: immunoSEQ multiplex PCR; TCRdb's copy keeps in-frame clones and lacks some. Altogether 85,000 to 100,000 clones are present, 60% to 75% being singletons, with the ten largest covering 3.2%. Sample: PBMCs. Receptor source: a man between 60 and 75 years old in good health and CMV-seronegative.

The chain combines TRBV4-2 with TRBJ2-4; the match to TRBD2 covers 12 bases. This CDR3 contains 19 residues. CDR1 LGHNA and CDR2 YNFKEQ come from the germline V gene. V lost 6 bases, J lost 0 bases, and 12 bases stayed unmatched. CDR3 amino acids: CASSRLAGESSLAKNIQYF. The CDR3 region has the DNA TGTGCCAGCAGTCGACTAGCGGGAGAAAGTTCCCTAGCCAAAAACATTCAGTACTTC.

The chain's CDR3 is CASSLETGTRNQPQHF. CDR3 in DNA: TGTGCCAGCAGCTTAGAGACCGGGACACGAAATCAGCCCCAGCATTTT. The genes are TRBV11-2 and TRBJ1-5; the D gene is possibly TRBD1 (6 bases). The CDR3 sequence is 16 residues long. Germline loops: CDR1 SGHAT, CDR2 FQNNGV. The V and J ends lost 0 bases and 4 bases respectively, with 13 bases between them.

The rearrangement uses TRBV19 and TRBJ1-5; 9 bases match TRBD1. Germline V gives CDR1 LNHDA, CDR2 SQIVND (reference sequence). Unmatched junction bases numbered 16, after V lost 5 bases and J lost 5 bases. This CDR3 has 18 residues. For the CDR3, the DNA is TGTGCCAGTAGTCCATACCCACGACGGACAGGGGAGGATCAGCCCCAGCATTTT. Protein sequence: CASSPYPRRTGEDQPQHF.

The chain joins TRBV5-6 to TRBJ2-2; D is ambiguous. Germline values: CDR1 SGHDT, CDR2 YYEEEE. The ends were cut back, 0 bases at V and 6 bases at J, with 15 bases in the middle. The CDR3 loop spans 16 amino acids. The CDR3 here is CASSLAEARSAGELFF. The CDR3 nucleotides read TGTGCCAGCAGCTTGGCCGAGGCTCGGTCGGCCGGGGAGCTGTTTTTT.

This clone was recorded only once. V gene TRBV23-1 combines with J gene TRBJ2-1, with a weak D call TRBD1 (6 bases). TRBV23-1 is marked as an open reading frame, function uncertain. The germline V and J ends were trimmed by 11 bases and 8 bases, with 19 bases remaining between them. The CDR3 contains 13 residues. The CDR3 is CAGGWRGSYEQFF. As DNA, the CDR3 is TGCGCCGGGGGCTGGCGAGGGAGTTATGAGCAGTTCTTC.

This clone showed up just a few times. The CDR3 reads CSDRTSGRSDTQYF. DNA for the CDR3: TGCAGCGACCGGACTAGCGGGAGGTCCGATACGCAGTATTTT. The V gene is TRBV29-1, the J gene TRBJ2-3, with TRBD2 matching 14 bases. J lost 6 bases, V lost 7 bases, and 6 bases had no gene match. The CDR3 runs to 14 residues. Per germline, CDR1 SQVTM and CDR2 ANQGSEA.

For this clone: The same CDR3 is also encoded by other DNA sequences in this sample. V is TRBV19 and J is TRBJ1-3; 10 nucleotides agree with TRBD1. CDR1 and CDR2 (germline): LNHDA, SQIVND (reference sequence). The CDR3 runs to 14 residues. V was clipped by 9 bases and J by 1 base; unmatched bases: 3. CDR3 sequence: CASRTGGSGNTIYF. The CDR3 DNA reads TGTGCCAGCCGGACAGGGGGTTCTGGAAACACCATATATTTT.

This chain links TRBV6-1 with TRBJ2-5, with D possibly being TRBD2 (6 bases). The CDR3 is 15 residues long. Germline V CDR1 and CDR2: MNHNS, SASEGT. The V end was cut by 3 bases, the J end by 7 bases, with 18 bases between. CDR3 sequence: CASSEGGTLRGTQYF. Here the CDR3 DNA reads TGTGCCAGCAGTGAGGGCGGGACGCTGCGGGGGACCCAGTACTTC.

V usage is TRBV5-5 and J usage is TRBJ2-1; D unresolved. The CDR3 runs to 13 residues. Germline-derived CDR1 and CDR2 are SGHKS and YYEKEE (reference sequence). V lost 1 base and J 5 bases, leaving 7 bases between the germline ends. Here the CDR3 DNA reads TGTGCCAGCAGCTTGCAGGTTAACAATGAGCAGTTCTTC. Protein product: CASSLQVNNEQFF.

The chain is built from TRBV7-9 and TRBJ2-1; 12 nucleotides line up with TRBD2. CDR3 size: 19 residues. After removal of 1 base from V and 2 bases from J, the junction contained 9 bases not matched to a gene. Germline V gives CDR1 SEHNR, CDR2 FQNEAQ (reference sequence). DNA for the CDR3: TGTGCCAGCAGCTTAGTCAGCCTAGCGGGGGGGTCCACCTACAATGAGCAGTTCTTC. It translates to CASSLVSLAGGSTYNEQFF.